This TCR beta chain emerged from a study of blood T cell repertoires in COVID-19. The overall study: The study drew acute and convalescent COVID-19 samples from the United States, Italy and Spain. Sources were T cells, B-cell-depleted T cells, or PBMCs; the material itself was cDNA or gDNA.

Authors' processing steps: From reference gene primer amplification, estimates of nucleated cell counts were derived. Here immunoSEQ multiplex PCR was the method, and the copy in TCRdb shows in-frame clones only, minus some. The V and J calls and clone size were taken over from that table, and D and trimming were inferred from the DNA. The table records more than 95,000 clones, approximately 80% of them present only once. Sequenced: peripheral blood. This receptor was obtained from a man in his forties or fifties with active or convalescent COVID-19.

CDR3 region: CASSPDAGKLFF. For the CDR3, the DNA is TGTGCCAGCAGCCCGGACGCGGGAAAACTGTTTTTT. V gene TRBV6-4 combines with J gene TRBJ1-4; D gene ambiguous. The CDR3 runs to 12 residues. Looked up from germline, CDR1 is MRHNA and CDR2 is SNTAGT. The V and J ends lost 6 bases and 10 bases respectively, with 12 bases between them.